The present T cell receptor beta chain was sequenced within a study of cytomegalovirus exposure and HLA in healthy donors. Points from the study as a whole: Immune exposure information comprised only CMV serostatus.

In the PCR, 60 Vbeta and 13 Jbeta primers were used. Only in-frame clones appear in the TCRdb table, and some are missing; sequencing was by immunoSEQ multiplex PCR. The sample includes about 130,000 clones, approximately 75% of them seen just once. Trimming removed 0 bases from V and 0 bases from J, with 6 bases in between. The CDR3 loop spans 15 amino acids. Germline assignment: CDR1 SGHNT and CDR2 YENEEA. As concerns this clone: No antigen is known for it.

The source of this sequence is a woman aged 45 to 65 in good health and CMV-seronegative. Source material: PBMCs. This rearrangement joins TRBV11-3 to TRBJ2-1, with D unclear. The CDR3: CASSLERASYNEQFF. The CDR3 DNA reads TGTGCCAGCAGCTTAGAGCGTGCCTCCTACAATGAGCAGTTCTTC.